This T cell receptor (beta chain) was sequenced during a study of cytotoxic CD8 clonotypes in ibrutinib-treated CLL. V dropped 4 bases and J dropped 4; count of bases not matched to a gene: 7. The V gene's germline CDR1 is SGHTA and CDR2 FQGNSA. The CDR3 spans 15 residues. The protocol was immunoSEQ multiplex PCR, while the TCRdb copy is restricted to in-frame clones and leaves out a portion. The sample holds 100,000 to 150,000 clones; 75% to 90% are singletons and the top ten take 2% to 2.5%. The chain joins TRBV7-2 to TRBJ2-7, with 10 bases matching TRBD2. This TCR was recovered from a human donor with chronic lymphocytic leukemia. This specimen was PBMCs, taken after 24 months of ibrutinib treatment. The CDR3 loop reads CASSYSGTSVYEQYF. CDR3 nucleotide sequence: TGTGCCAGCAGCTATTCCGGGACTAGCGTTTACGAGCAGTACTTC.